The T cell receptor (beta chain) under discussion was sequenced for a study of human T cells and chemical hapten exposure. Regarding time point: patch test 3, about 24 weeks after DPC sensitization. Treatment defined: therapeutic diphenylcyclopropenone sensitization with weekly scalp DPC. Donors, patients with alopecia ranging from 18 to 70 years old and judged suitable for DPC, provided samples. V was cut by 5 bases and J by 2 bases, with 14 bases left in between. Germline V gene data show CDR1 as SGHTA and CDR2 as FQGNSA. This CDR3 is 15 amino acids long. In regard to this clonotype: What it binds is not known.

General study results and limits: Compared with pre-sensitization or healthy control sets, expanded TCRs clustered more.

Each CDR3 protein is one row after TCRdb ran MiXCR on the RACE reads. The sample lists under 200,000 distinct CDR3 sequences, about a quarter occurring once. The V and J genes are TRBV7-2 and TRBJ2-3; possible D gene TRBD2, 5 bases. This sequence originates from a woman aged 18-29 years with alopecia areata. Some clones in this sample may be carry-over from other donors' samples. The sample here was whole blood, taken in connection with sensitization to the hapten diphenylcyclopropenone (DPC). The CDR3 here is CASSPGNGYTDTQYF. The CDR3 DNA reads as TGTGCCAGCAGCCCCGGGAACGGATACACAGATACGCAGTATTTT.